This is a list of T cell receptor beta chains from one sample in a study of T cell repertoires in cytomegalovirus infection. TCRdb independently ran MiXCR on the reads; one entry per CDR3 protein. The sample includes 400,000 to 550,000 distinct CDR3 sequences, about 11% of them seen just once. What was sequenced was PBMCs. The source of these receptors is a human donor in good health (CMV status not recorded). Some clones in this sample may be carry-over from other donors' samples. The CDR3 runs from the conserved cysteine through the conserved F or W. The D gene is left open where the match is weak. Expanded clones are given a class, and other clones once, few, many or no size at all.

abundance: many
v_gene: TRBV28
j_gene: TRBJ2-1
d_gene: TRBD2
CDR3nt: TGTGCCAGCAGTAAGCCGGGACTAGCCCTCAATGAGCAGTTCTTC
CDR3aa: CASSKPGLALNEQFF

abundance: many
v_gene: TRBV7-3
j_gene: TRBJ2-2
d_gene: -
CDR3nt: TGTGCCAGCAGCCCCTCCGGACCGACGAACACCGGGGAGCTGTTTTTT
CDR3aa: CASSPSGPTNTGELFF

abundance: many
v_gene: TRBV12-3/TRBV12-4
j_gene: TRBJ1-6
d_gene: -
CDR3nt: TGTGCCAGCAGTCCGGCGGGGGGCGATAACCCACCCCTCCACTTT
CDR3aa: CASSPAGGDNPPLHF

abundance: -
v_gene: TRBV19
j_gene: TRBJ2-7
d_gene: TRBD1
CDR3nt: TGTGCCAGTAGTATGAAGCAGGGGGACGAGCAGTACTTC
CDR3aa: CASSMKQGDEQYF

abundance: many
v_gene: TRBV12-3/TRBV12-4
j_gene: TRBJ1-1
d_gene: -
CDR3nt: TGTGCCAGCAGTTTAGGTGAAAGGAACACTGAAGCTTTCTTT
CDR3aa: CASSLGERNTEAFF

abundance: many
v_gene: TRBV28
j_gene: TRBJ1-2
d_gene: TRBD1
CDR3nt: TGTGCCAGCAGTTTAACGGGACAGCTCTATGGCTACACCTTC
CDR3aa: CASSLTGQLYGYTF

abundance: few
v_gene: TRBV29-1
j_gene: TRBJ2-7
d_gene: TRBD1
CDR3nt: TGCAGCGGGGACAGCATTACCCCACCCTACGAGCAGTACTTC
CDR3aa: CSGDSITPPYEQYF

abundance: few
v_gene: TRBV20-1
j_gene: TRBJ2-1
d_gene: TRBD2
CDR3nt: TGCAGTGCCCCTCGGGGAAGCGGGGGGGCCGGGGAGCAGTTCTTC
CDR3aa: CSAPRGSGGAGEQFF

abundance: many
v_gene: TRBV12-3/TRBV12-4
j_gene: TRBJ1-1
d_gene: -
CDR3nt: TGTGCCAGCAGTTTTAGTCTGGAAGCTTTCTTT
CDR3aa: CASSFSLEAFF

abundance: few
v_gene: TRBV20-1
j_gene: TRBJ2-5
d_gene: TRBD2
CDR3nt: TGCAGTGCCGGAGGCCTAGCGGGGGGGCCCTGGGAGACCCAGTACTTC
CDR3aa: CSAGGLAGGPWETQYF

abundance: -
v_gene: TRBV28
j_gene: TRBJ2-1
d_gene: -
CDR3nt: TGTGCCAGCAGTCTGACCAGCCCGACCAACAATGAGCAGTTCTTC
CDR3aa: CASSLTSPTNNEQFF

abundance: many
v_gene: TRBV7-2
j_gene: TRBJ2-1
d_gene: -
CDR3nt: TGTGCCAGCAGCAGTACCTTCGGACGTTACAATGAGCAGTTCTTC
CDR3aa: CASSSTFGRYNEQFF

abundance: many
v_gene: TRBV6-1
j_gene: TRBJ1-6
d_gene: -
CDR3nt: TGTGCCAGCAGTGAATCCGGGTCGAGACGGGGGACTTCACCCCTCCACTTT
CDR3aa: CASSESGSRRGTSPLHF

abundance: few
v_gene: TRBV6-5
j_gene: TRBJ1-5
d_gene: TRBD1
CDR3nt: TGTGCCAGCAGGGGACAGGTCGGTCAGCCCCAGCATTTT
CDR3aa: CASRGQVGQPQHF

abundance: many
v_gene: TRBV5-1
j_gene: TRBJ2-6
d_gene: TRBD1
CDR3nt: TGCGCCAGCAGCTCAGGACAGGCCTATCTCTCTGGGGCCAACGTCCTGACTTTC
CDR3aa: CASSSGQAYLSGANVLTF

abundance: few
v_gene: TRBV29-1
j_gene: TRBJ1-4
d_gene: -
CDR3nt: TGCAGCGTGGGCAGGGATGAAAAACTGTTTTTT
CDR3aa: CSVGRDEKLFF

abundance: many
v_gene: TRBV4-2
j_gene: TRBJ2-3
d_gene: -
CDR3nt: TGTGCCAGCAGCCAAGATTACGGCACAGATACGCAGTATTTT
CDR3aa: CASSQDYGTDTQYF

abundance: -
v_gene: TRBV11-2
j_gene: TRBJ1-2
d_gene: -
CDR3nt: TGTGCCAGCAGCCCCACAGGGCCCTCCCTTGGCTACACCTTC
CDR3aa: CASSPTGPSLGYTF

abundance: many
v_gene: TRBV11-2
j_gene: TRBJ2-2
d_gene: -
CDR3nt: TGTGCCAGCAGCGCCCCAGTAAGGGCCTTTACCGGGGAGCTGTTTTTT
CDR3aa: CASSAPVRAFTGELFF

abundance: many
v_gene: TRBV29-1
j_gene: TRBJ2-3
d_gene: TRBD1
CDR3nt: TGCAGCGTTGCGGACAGGTCTCCCACAGATACGCAGTATTTT
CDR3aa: CSVADRSPTDTQYF

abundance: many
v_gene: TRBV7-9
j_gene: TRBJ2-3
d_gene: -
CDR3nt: TGTGCCAGCAGCTCCCCGAGGGCGGATACGCAGTATTTT
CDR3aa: CASSSPRADTQYF

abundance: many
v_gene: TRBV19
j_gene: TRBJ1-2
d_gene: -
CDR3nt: TGTGCCAGTAGTAGCATCCACAGGGACGTTAACTATGGCTACACCTTC
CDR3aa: CASSSIHRDVNYGYTF

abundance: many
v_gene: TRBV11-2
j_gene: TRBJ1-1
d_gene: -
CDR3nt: TGTGCCAGCAGCTTAGACTGGGGGCAGGGAGCTTTCTTT
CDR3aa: CASSLDWGQGAFF

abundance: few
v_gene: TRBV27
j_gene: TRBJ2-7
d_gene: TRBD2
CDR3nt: TGTGCCACTGGGGGAGGGTTTCCCTACGAGCAGTACTTC
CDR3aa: CATGGGFPYEQYF

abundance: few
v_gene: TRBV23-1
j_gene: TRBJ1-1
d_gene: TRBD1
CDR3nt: TGCGCCAGCAGTCGGCGGGCACAGGGGAGGGGAGAGAACACTGAAGCTTTCTTT
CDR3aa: CASSRRAQGRGENTEAFF

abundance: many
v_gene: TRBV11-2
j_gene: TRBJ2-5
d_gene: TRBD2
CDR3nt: TGTGCCAGCAGCCTTCTAGCGGGAGGGCCCCAAGAGACCCAGTACTTC
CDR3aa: CASSLLAGGPQETQYF

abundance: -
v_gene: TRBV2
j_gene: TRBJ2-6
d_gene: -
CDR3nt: TGTGCCAGCAGTGAAAGAGGGTTCCTATCTGGGGCCAACGTCCTGACTTTC
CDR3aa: CASSERGFLSGANVLTF

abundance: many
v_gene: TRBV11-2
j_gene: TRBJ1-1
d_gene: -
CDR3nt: TGTGCCAGCAGCTTAGGGGGGGGATCGGTAACTGAAGCTTTCTTT
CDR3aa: CASSLGGGSVTEAFF

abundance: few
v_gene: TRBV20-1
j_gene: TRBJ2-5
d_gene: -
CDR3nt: TGCAGTGCTTTCAATACTAGGCGGGAGACCCAGTACTTC
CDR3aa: CSAFNTRRETQYF

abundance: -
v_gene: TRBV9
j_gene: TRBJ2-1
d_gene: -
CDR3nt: TGTGCCAGCAGCGTAGAGGGCTGGCTAGCGAACAATGAGCAGTTCTTC
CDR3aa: CASSVEGWLANNEQFF

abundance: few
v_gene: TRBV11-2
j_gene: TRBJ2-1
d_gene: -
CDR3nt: TGTGCCAGCAGCTTAAAATTCATTGGCAATGAGCAGTTCTTC
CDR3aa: CASSLKFIGNEQFF

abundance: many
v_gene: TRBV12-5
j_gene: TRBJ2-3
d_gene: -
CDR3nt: TGTGCTCTCCTCGAGGAAATTTACATACATAGCACAGATACGCAGTATTTT
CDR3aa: CALLEEIYIHSTDTQYF

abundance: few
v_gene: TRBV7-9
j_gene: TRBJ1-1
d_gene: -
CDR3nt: TGTGCCAGCAGCTTAATGGCGTCTGAAGCTTTCTTT
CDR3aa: CASSLMASEAFF

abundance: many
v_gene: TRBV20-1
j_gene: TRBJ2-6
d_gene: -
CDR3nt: TGCAGTGCTAGAAATCGGGTTCCCTCTGGGGCCAACGTCCTGACTTTC
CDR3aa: CSARNRVPSGANVLTF